The 31 T cell receptor beta chains in this list originate from one sample, sequenced in a study of blood T cell repertoires in COVID-19. Sequencing used immunoSEQ multiplex PCR; TCRdb keeps in-frame clones, though not all of them. Of some 250,000 clones listed, roughly 90% are singletons. Sequenced sample: peripheral blood. These receptors were collected from a man aged 25 to 45 with active or convalescent COVID-19.

The genes are TRBV5-1 and TRBJ2-7; 9 nucleotides match TRBD1. The CDR3 loop spans 13 amino acids. The J segment lost 7 bases and the V segment lost 4 bases, leaving 6 bases of the junction unmatched. Germline assignment: CDR1 SGHRS and CDR2 YFSETQ. The chain's CDR3 is CASSTDRGLEQYF. The CDR3 DNA reads as TGCGCCAGCAGCACAGACAGGGGGTTAGAGCAGTACTTC.

V and J are TRBV10-3 and TRBJ1-2, with a tentative D call TRBD1 (5 bases). The V gene lost 0 bases and the J gene lost 8 bases, with 7 bases spanning the gap. CDR3 length equals 12 residues. Germline CDR1 ENHRY, CDR2 SYGVKD. The CDR3 region is CAISESEGGYTF. The CDR3 DNA follows: TGTGCCATCAGTGAGTCGGAGGGGGGCTACACCTTC.

As regards this clone: The junction departs from germline at one end; a sequencing error may be responsible. The chain carries TRBV5-1 and TRBJ2-3; possibly TRBD1 for D (5 bases). This CDR3 is built from 17 residues. CDR1 is SGHRS and CDR2 is YFSETQ in the germline V gene. CDR3 protein: CASSLEVSGSGTDTQYF. The CDR3 DNA sequence: TGCGCCAGCAGCTTGGAAGTCTCAGGGTCTGGCACGGATACGCAGTATTTT.

This chain connects TRBV27 to TRBJ2-1, with TRBD2 matching 12 bases. The germline CDR1 and CDR2 sequences are MNHEY and SMNVEV (reference sequence). The CDR3 is 15 amino acids. Trimming took 4 bases from V and 4 from J; bases not matched to a gene: 2. This chain's CDR3 is CASSSSGGAYNEQFF. CDR3 coding DNA: TGTGCCAGCAGTTCTAGCGGGGGGGCGTACAATGAGCAGTTCTTC.

This chain joins TRBV13 and TRBJ2-5; D gene unclear. Germline assignment: CDR1 PRHDT and CDR2 FYEKMQ (reference sequence). This CDR3 has 13 residues. Trimming left V 5 bases short and J 7 bases short, with 14 bases between. The CDR3 is CASSPSVGPTQYF. Written as DNA, the CDR3 is TGTGCCAGCAGCCCCTCGGTTGGGCCGACCCAGTACTTC.

The chain couples TRBV6-2 or TRBV6-3 to TRBJ2-7; 7 bases map to TRBD2. There are 15 residues in the CDR3. Trimming cost V 1 base and J 7 bases; bases outside gene matches: 10. Germline CDR1 MNHEY, CDR2 SVGEGT. The CDR3 spells CASSYYGTTPGEQYF. DNA for the CDR3: TGTGCCAGCAGTTACTACGGGACTACTCCTGGGGAGCAGTACTTC.

J is TRBJ1-4 and V is TRBV19, with D possibly matching TRBD1 (5 bases). The CDR3 covers 14 residues. Trimming removed 5 bases at V and 7 bases at J, with 14 bases between. The germline V gene has CDR1 LNHDA and CDR2 SQIVND (reference sequence). For the CDR3, the DNA is TGTGCCAGTAGTCGGACAATAACAGGTGAAAAACTGTTTTTT. This translates into CASSRTITGEKLFF.

The CDR3 DNA is TGTGCCAGCAGCTTGGGGACAGGGGCTAATAGCAATCAGCCCCAGCATTTT. Protein product: CASSLGTGANSNQPQHF. The rearrangement joins TRBV5-8 to TRBJ1-5; 9 nucleotides line up with TRBD1. V dropped 0 bases and J dropped 0; count of bases not matched to a gene: 4. The germline V gene has CDR1 SGHTS and CDR2 YDEGEE. The CDR3 is 17 residues long.

This clone is a singleton in its sample. V gene TRBV6-5 combines with J gene TRBJ2-7, with TRBD2 identical over 10 bases. The germline CDR1 and CDR2 sequences are MNHEY and SVGAGI. V dropped 4 bases and J dropped 3; count of bases not matched to a gene: 6. The CDR3 length is 15 residues. The CDR3 loop is CASSSPGLANYEQYF. In nucleotides, the CDR3 is TGTGCCAGCAGTTCACCGGGACTAGCGAACTACGAGCAGTACTTC.

This sequence joins TRBV4-1 and TRBJ1-1; 7 nucleotides align to TRBD1. The germline V gene has CDR1 MGHRA and CDR2 YSYEKL. Trimming cost V 1 base and J 10 bases; bases outside gene matches: 12. The CDR3 has 15 amino acids. This chain's CDR3 is CASSQGLDRVPGAFF. The CDR3 DNA is TGCGCCAGCAGCCAAGGTCTTGACAGGGTCCCGGGAGCTTTCTTT.

The V gene is TRBV3-1 (or the pseudogene TRBV3-2), the J gene TRBJ2-7; 12 bases are a match to TRBD2. V trimming: 6 bases; J trimming: 1 base; junction bases outside the gene matches: 4. This CDR3 has 15 residues. Germline V gene data show CDR1 as LGHDT and CDR2 as YNNKEL (reference sequence). The CDR3 sequence is CASSPSGGVSYEQYF. Written as DNA, the CDR3 is TGTGCCAGCAGTCCTAGCGGGGGGGTTTCCTACGAGCAGTACTTC.

This chain joins TRBV3-1 (or the pseudogene TRBV3-2) and TRBJ1-6; D is unclear. With 0 bases removed from V and 8 bases from J, the gap between germline ends came to 8 bases. This CDR3 is built from 14 residues. CDR1 and CDR2 (germline): LGHDT, YNNKEL (reference sequence). The CDR3, as DNA: TGTGCCAGCAGCCAAGAGCTAGGAGATTCACCCCTCCACTTT. Translated: CASSQELGDSPLHF.

This chain uses TRBV7-2 with TRBJ2-1, with D perhaps TRBD2 (6 bases). The CDR3 is made up of 19 amino acids. Germline loops: CDR1 SGHTA, CDR2 FQGNSA. The V end lost 3 bases, the J end lost 0 bases, and 21 bases lay between the germline ends. CDR3 protein: CASSFPLFSRDSSYNEQFF. The CDR3, as DNA: TGTGCCAGCAGCTTCCCCTTGTTTTCGCGGGATTCCTCCTACAATGAGCAGTTCTTC.

The CDR3 DNA follows: TGTGCCAGCAGGACAGGAAGCTCCTATAATTCACCCCTCCACTTT. Its protein is CASRTGSSYNSPLHF. The J gene is TRBJ1-6, the V gene TRBV27; maybe TRBD1 (6 bases). There are 15 residues in the CDR3. Germline CDR1 reads MNHEY; CDR2 reads SMNVEV (reference sequence). V dropped 6 bases and J dropped 0 bases, with 9 bases sitting between them.

The chain joins TRBV11-3 to TRBJ1-6; D remains unclear. The V and J ends lost 5 bases and 1 base respectively, with 15 bases between them. This CDR3 is 17 amino acids long. Germline V gene lookup returns CDR1 SGHNT and CDR2 YENEEA. The CDR3 bases are TGTGCCAGCAGCACCGGACTCGCGGCTTCCTATAATTCACCCCTCCACTTT. It specifies CASSTGLAASYNSPLHF.

V is TRBV19 and J is TRBJ1-3, with D possibly matching TRBD1 (6 bases). Germline V lookup: CDR1 LNHDA, CDR2 SQIVND (reference sequence). Trimming shortened V by 4 bases and J by 3 bases, and 10 bases separated the two germline ends. The CDR3 totals 14 residues. The CDR3 region has the DNA TGTGCCAGTAGTACACAGGGAGTTGGAAACACCATATATTTT. Translation gives CASSTQGVGNTIYF.

This clone was recorded once. The rearrangement joins TRBV3-1 (or the pseudogene TRBV3-2) to TRBJ1-1; D might be TRBD1 (6 bases). Per the germline V gene, CDR1 is LGHDT and CDR2 is YNNKEL (reference sequence). This CDR3 comprises 14 residues. V lost 1 base and J 5 bases, leaving 11 bases between the germline ends. DNA of the CDR3: TGTGCCAGCAGCCAAGTCCCCAGGGGAACTGAAGCTTTCTTT. Translation gives CASSQVPRGTEAFF.

The chain couples TRBV7-2 to TRBJ1-4; TRBD1 matches 7 bases. Germline-derived CDR1 and CDR2 are SGHTA and FQGNSA. This CDR3 comprises 16 residues. V shed 1 base, J shed 5 bases, and the junction held 7 bases outside the gene matches. The CDR3 bases are TGTGCCAGCAGCTTAGGCCGACAGGGACGCAATGAAAAACTGTTTTTT. The encoded protein is CASSLGRQGRNEKLFF.

This chain links TRBV30 with TRBJ1-2; D not certain. CDR1 is GTSNPN, CDR2 SVGIG, per germline (reference sequence). The CDR3 has 17 residues. Deletions cut 0 bases from V and 4 bases from J, with 21 bases between. CDR3 nucleotide sequence: TGTGCCTGGAGTGTAGCGGGGTGGATTGAACAATTCTATGGCTACACCTTC. Its translation is CAWSVAGWIEQFYGYTF.

The chain combines TRBV6-2 or TRBV6-3 with TRBJ1-4; TRBD1 agrees at 7 bases. Germline CDR1 MNHEY, CDR2 SVGEGT. The J segment lost 3 bases and the V segment lost 2 bases, leaving 3 bases of the junction unmatched. The CDR3 contains 15 residues. The CDR3 loop reads CASSYQGQSNEKLFF. CDR3 bases: TGTGCCAGCAGTTACCAGGGACAGTCTAATGAAAAACTGTTTTTT.

The V and J genes are TRBV6-7 and TRBJ2-7; 7 bases are a match to TRBD1. TRBV6-7 is recorded as an ORF, its role being uncertain. The CDR3 is 18 amino acids. Trimming took 2 bases from V and 7 from J; bases not matched to a gene: 20. The DNA of the CDR3 is TGTGCCAGCAGTTACGTGTCGGTGTTGAGGGGGCCCGGTATGGAGCAGTACTTC. Its protein is CASSYVSVLRGPGMEQYF.

The gene calls are TRBV13 and TRBJ2-7, with D hard to call. CDR1 is PRHDT and CDR2 is FYEKMQ in the germline V gene (reference sequence). This CDR3 is built from 12 residues. V lost 4 bases, J lost 2 bases, and 6 bases lay in between. CDR3 protein: CASSSSAYEQYF. The CDR3 coding sequence is TGTGCCAGCAGCTCGTCGGCCTACGAGCAGTACTTC.

This rearrangement joins TRBV3-1 (or the pseudogene TRBV3-2) to TRBJ1-2; D ambiguous. Germline lookup yields CDR1 LGHDT and CDR2 YNNKEL (reference sequence). V lost 0 bases and J lost 4, with 15 bases in between. This CDR3 region has 16 residues. The CDR3 is CASSQENAGRRYGYTF. CDR3 nucleotides: TGTGCCAGCAGCCAAGAGAACGCGGGTCGACGCTATGGCTACACCTTC.

The chain has TRBV5-5 and TRBJ2-7; a possible D gene is TRBD2 (5 bases). The V end lost 4 bases, the J end lost 6 bases, and 14 bases lay between the germline ends. CDR3 length equals 13 residues. The germline gives CDR1 SGHKS, CDR2 YYEKEE (reference sequence). The CDR3 DNA reads TGTGCCAGCAGCGCCACTAGTTCGAGCGAGCAGTACTTC. Translation gives CASSATSSSEQYF.

A few counts support this clone. The chain links TRBV7-9 to TRBJ1-4; the D gene is possibly TRBD1 (6 bases). Germline V lookup: CDR1 SEHNR, CDR2 FQNEAQ (reference sequence). V gave up 5 bases and J gave up 3 bases, with 16 bases separating them. This CDR3 is built from 16 residues. CDR3 region: CASSQPHREPNEKLFF. The CDR3 bases are TGTGCCAGCAGCCAGCCCCACAGGGAGCCTAATGAAAAACTGTTTTTT.

This clone has just one count. The chain joins TRBV27 to TRBJ2-5; 8 bases fit TRBD2. V trimming: 8 bases; J trimming: 4 bases; junction bases outside the gene matches: 6. This CDR3 region has 13 residues. The germline CDR1 and CDR2 sequences are MNHEY and SMNVEV (reference sequence). The CDR3 region is CASGSGGLETQYF. The CDR3, as DNA: TGTGCCAGCGGAAGCGGGGGCTTAGAGACCCAGTACTTC.

The genes are TRBV19 and TRBJ1-1; possibly TRBD1 for D (5 bases). Germline CDR1 and CDR2: LNHDA and SQIVND (reference sequence). This CDR3 contains 15 residues. Trimming left V 4 bases short and J 1 base short, with 13 bases between. The CDR3 nucleotides read TGTGCCAGTAGTACCGGCGGGGGAGGGAACACTGAAGCTTTCTTT. It specifies CASSTGGGGNTEAFF.

The chain combines TRBV19 with TRBJ1-2, with 7 positions matching TRBD1. J gave up 4 bases and V 6 bases, and 8 bases lay outside the gene matches. This CDR3 has 14 amino acids. The germline CDR1 and CDR2 sequences are LNHDA and SQIVND (reference sequence). The CDR3 loop is CASSRDSTIYGYTF. DNA of the CDR3: TGTGCCAGTAGCCGGGACAGCACAATCTATGGCTACACCTTC.

The V gene is TRBV30, the J gene TRBJ2-7, with D maybe TRBD2 (6 bases). Germline V gene data show CDR1 as GTSNPN and CDR2 as SVGIG (reference sequence). Trimming stripped 0 bases from V and 0 bases from J, with 12 bases between. The CDR3 has 15 amino acids. In DNA form, the CDR3 reads TGTGCCTGGAGTGTACTGGGACTTAGCTCCTACGAGCAGTACTTC. As protein: CAWSVLGLSSYEQYF.

This chain connects TRBV12-3 or TRBV12-4 to TRBJ1-1, with 7 bases matching TRBD1. This CDR3 contains 13 residues. J lost 4 bases, V lost 2 bases, and 1 base had no gene match. The CDR3 loop is CASSLWDSTEAFF. CDR3 sequence (DNA): TGTGCCAGCAGTTTATGGGACAGCACTGAAGCTTTCTTT.

The sample holds one count of this clone. The chain combines TRBV12-3 or TRBV12-4 with TRBJ1-6; tentative D call: TRBD1 (5 bases). V was trimmed by 5 bases and J by 9 bases, leaving 11 bases between them. The CDR3 length is 13 residues. The CDR3 sequence: CASSQRDFSPLHF. As DNA, the CDR3 is TGTGCCAGCAGTCAACGGGACTTTTCACCCCTCCACTTT.